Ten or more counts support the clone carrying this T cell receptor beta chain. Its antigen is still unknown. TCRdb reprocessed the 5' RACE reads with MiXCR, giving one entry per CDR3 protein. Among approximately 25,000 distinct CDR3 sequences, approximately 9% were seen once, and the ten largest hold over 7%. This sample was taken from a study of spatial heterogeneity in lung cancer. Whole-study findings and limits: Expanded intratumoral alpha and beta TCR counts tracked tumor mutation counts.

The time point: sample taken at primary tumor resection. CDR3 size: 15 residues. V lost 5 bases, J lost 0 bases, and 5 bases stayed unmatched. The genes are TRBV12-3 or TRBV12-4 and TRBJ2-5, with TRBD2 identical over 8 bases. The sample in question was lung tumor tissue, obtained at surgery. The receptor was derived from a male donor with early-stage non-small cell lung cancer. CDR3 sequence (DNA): TGTGCCAGCAGTCCCACAGCGGGGGACCAAGAGACCCAGTACTTC. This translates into CASSPTAGDQETQYF.